The entry below describes one TCR beta chain. This clone was seen only once. The antigen it binds to is not known. It has no much larger one-base neighbor in the sample; base qualities were not kept. The treatment or condition label here, explained by the study, means: randomized to nivolumab then ipilimumab (arm A) or the reverse (arm B). None of the patients in the trial had previously been given DNA-damaging chemotherapy. Thawed PBMCs were sorted on a FACS Aria II flow cytometer to isolate live CD3+CD8+ cells negative for CD19 and CD56. Samples were obtained from patients with melanoma enrolled in CheckMate 064, a randomized, open-label phase II trial of sequential checkpoint blockade. Leukapheresis was used to collect peripheral blood mononuclear cells, which were then purified with Ficoll-Paque and frozen in human serum with about 10% DMSO. Right after sorting, the blood CD3+CD8+ cells were verified to be >95% pure, and DNA extraction followed.

The data are from a study of sequential checkpoint blockade in melanoma (dated by TCRdb to about 2019). In terms of the full investigation: Patients were randomized 1:1 to first-line nivolumab followed by ipilimumab (arm A) or ipilimumab followed by nivolumab (arm B). Both trial sequences were followed by maintenance nivolumab. General conclusions and limits of the study: Validation of the response-prediction model combining TCR metrics and mutation burden is needed in larger, independent patient cohorts.

Looking up the germline V gene yields CDR1 SGDLS and CDR2 YYNGEE. Spanning cysteine to phenylalanine, the CDR3 consists of 13 amino acids. This entry keeps only the CDR3 DNA: 39 bases, framed from base 1. TCRbeta CDR3 regions were immunosequenced from genomic DNA with the immunoSEQ Assay. Before high-throughput sequencing, the genomic DNA was amplified using bias-controlled multiplex PCR. The authors processed their data as follows. To quantify the absolute abundance of each unique TCRbeta CDR3 region, the sequences were collapsed and filtered. Clonality, defined as 1 minus Pielou's evenness, was calculated using only productive rearrangements. Clones with significantly greater frequencies in on-treatment versus baseline samples were identified using a previously published method. TCRdb re-hosts the immuneACCESS table, in-frame sequences only. Its copies lack some clones; in the studies checked, an unresolved V gene accounts for under half of them, and the cause for the rest is not known. V and J calls and clone size are those listed in that table; D and trimming were worked out from the DNA. The sample records about 30,000 clones, approximately 91% of which are singletons. Around 15% of the sample belongs to the ten largest clones.

The receptor chain draws on TRBV9 and TRBJ2-5, with an unclear D gene assignment. The J call is doubtful: the DNA matches TRBJ2-7 better. This material consisted of CD8+ T cells sorted from blood (inferred from file names), taken from a patient given nivolumab and ipilimumab in sequence. The clonotype comes from a human donor with melanoma. The nucleotide sequence is given as TGTGCCAGCAGCGTAGACGCTGGACACGAGCAGTACTTC. It translates as CASSVDAGHEQYF.